The 15 T cell receptor beta chains below come from one sample, sequenced in a study of cytomegalovirus exposure and HLA in healthy donors. The primer mix had 60 Vbeta and 13 Jbeta primers. The protocol was immunoSEQ multiplex PCR, while the TCRdb copy is restricted to in-frame clones and leaves out a portion. The repertoire holds about 130,000 clones, with around three quarters as singletons. The sample consisted of PBMCs. The source is a woman aged 45-65 years in good health and CMV-seronegative.

This clone has a handful of counts. The gene calls are TRBV6-5 and TRBJ2-1, with 7 bases identical to TRBD2. With 7 bases clipped from V and 3 bases from J, the junction kept 3 bases outside the gene matches. The CDR3 has 13 residues. The V gene's germline CDR1 is MNHEY and CDR2 SVGAGI. The CDR3 nucleotides read TGTGCCAGCACTAGGGAGGGCTACAATGAGCAGTTCTTC. Protein sequence: CASTREGYNEQFF.

V usage is TRBV9 and J usage is TRBJ2-2, with TRBD2 matching 9 bases. J lost 3 bases, V lost 3 bases, and 6 bases had no gene match. Germline CDR1 reads SGDLS; CDR2 reads YYNGEE. CDR3 length equals 16 residues. The DNA of the CDR3 is TGTGCCAGCAGCGCAGATCTAGCGGGACACACCGGGGAGCTGTTTTTT. It yields the protein CASSADLAGHTGELFF. The entire variable domain, with the rest obtained from reference TRBV9 and TRBJ2-2, is as follows: DSGVTQTPKHLITATGQRVTLRCSPRSGDLSVYWYQQSLDQGLQFLIQYYNGEERAKGNILERFSAQQFPDLHSELNLSSLELGDSALYFCASSADLAGHTGELFFGEGSRLTVL.

The rearrangement links TRBV7-9 to TRBJ1-5; a possible D gene is TRBD1 (6 bases). The CDR3 loop spans 13 amino acids. Germline lookup yields CDR1 SEHNR and CDR2 FQNEAQ (reference sequence). V was shortened by 6 bases and J by 6 bases, with 12 bases between the two germline ends. The CDR3 coding sequence is TGTGCCAGCAGAGGGGGGGGGTTTCAGCCCCAGCATTTT. Residues: CASRGGGFQPQHF.

This chain joins TRBV30 and TRBJ2-3; D possibly corresponds to TRBD2 (5 bases). There are 12 residues in the CDR3. Trimming pared 7 bases from V and 4 bases from J, leaving 12 bases between. Germline lookup yields CDR1 GTSNPN and CDR2 SVGIG (reference sequence). In DNA form, the CDR3 reads TGTGCCTCCGAACGGGGTGCAGATACGCAGTATTTT. Amino acid sequence: CASERGADTQYF. Full variable domain (remainder filled in from reference TRBV30 and TRBJ2-3): SQTIHQWPATLVQPVGSPLSLECTVEGTSNPNLYWYRQAAGRGLQLLFYSVGIGQISSEVPQNLSASRPQDRQFILSSKKLLLSDSGFYLCASERGADTQYFGPGTRLTVL.

The chain has TRBV5-1 and TRBJ1-4; perhaps TRBD1 as D (5 bases). This CDR3 is built from 14 residues. Trimming pared 4 bases from V and 3 bases from J, leaving 10 bases between. Germline values: CDR1 SGHRS, CDR2 YFSETQ. CDR3 bases: TGCGCCAGCAGCCCGTCAGGGCCTAATGAAAAACTGTTTTTT. It encodes CASSPSGPNEKLFF.

There are a few counts of this clone. The CDR3 region has the DNA TGTGCCTGGAGCGACAAGGGGGCCTATGGCTACACCTTC. This codes for CAWSDKGAYGYTF. This chain joins TRBV30 and TRBJ1-2; 7 nucleotides line up with TRBD1. The CDR3 spans 13 residues. Germline CDR1 reads GTSNPN; CDR2 reads SVGIG (reference sequence). The J segment lost 4 bases and the V segment lost 3 bases, leaving 5 bases of the junction unmatched. Full variable domain (outside the CDR3, taken from reference TRBV30 and TRBJ1-2): SQTIHQWPATLVQPVGSPLSLECTVEGTSNPNLYWYRQAAGRGLQLLFYSVGIGQISSEVPQNLSASRPQDRQFILSSKKLLLSDSGFYLCAWSDKGAYGYTFGSGTRLTVV.

The table lists this clone with a few counts. The chain joins TRBV14 to TRBJ2-1, with TRBD2 as a possible D gene (6 bases). Looked up from germline, CDR1 is SGHDN and CDR2 is FVKESK. The CDR3 is 13 residues long. The V gene lost 4 bases and the J gene lost 12 bases, with 16 bases spanning the gap. CDR3 sequence reads: CASSLEGLLGQFF. The CDR3, as DNA: TGTGCCAGCAGCCTGGAGGGATTGTTAGGGCAGTTCTTC.

This clone has a single count. The rearrangement uses TRBV5-4 and TRBJ2-7; perhaps TRBD2 as D (6 bases). The CDR3 runs to 12 residues. V lost 0 bases and J 9 bases, leaving 10 bases between the germline ends. Germline V lookup: CDR1 SGHNT, CDR2 YYREEE (reference sequence). For the CDR3, the DNA is TGTGCCAGCAGCTTGGCGGGAGATGGGCAGTACTTC. Translated: CASSLAGDGQYF.

The chain recombines TRBV10-1 with TRBJ2-7; 9 bases are a match to TRBD2. This CDR3 contains 17 residues. Germline V gene lookup returns CDR1 WNHNN and CDR2 SYGVQD (reference sequence). The ends lost 3 bases at V and 9 bases at J; junction bases unmatched: 18. CDR3 loop: CASSDECRREGGIGQYF. The CDR3 coding sequence is TGCGCCAGCAGTGACGAATGTCGGCGGGAGGGGGGTATAGGGCAGTACTTC.

V is TRBV15 and J is TRBJ2-3, with D tentatively TRBD1 (5 bases). This CDR3 is built from 15 residues. The germline gives CDR1 LNHNV, CDR2 YYDKDF (reference sequence). V lost 0 bases and J lost 5, with 12 bases in between. For the CDR3, the DNA is TGTGCCACCAGCAGAGATAGGGGTGGGGAAGATACGCAGTATTTT. Translated, it gives CATSRDRGGEDTQYF.

The rearrangement uses TRBV9 and TRBJ1-5, with a possible D match to TRBD1 (6 bases). Germline V CDR1 and CDR2: SGDLS, YYNGEE. The CDR3 loop spans 16 amino acids. V was trimmed by 0 bases and J by 6 bases, leaving 16 bases between them. CDR3 sequence reads: CASSVAYHREGQPQHF. CDR3 DNA sequence: TGTGCCAGCAGCGTAGCTTACCACAGGGAGGGTCAGCCCCAGCATTTT.

The chain has TRBV28 and TRBJ2-7; no clear D. This CDR3 contains 15 residues. V was cut by 2 bases and J by 6 bases, with 17 bases left in between. Germline V lookup: CDR1 MDHEN, CDR2 SYDVKM. CDR3 region: CASSLSNPFDCEQYF. The CDR3 DNA reads TGTGCCAGCAGTTTAAGCAACCCTTTCGACTGCGAGCAGTACTTC.

The chain employs TRBV23-1 and TRBJ2-7; perhaps TRBD2 as D (6 bases). TRBV23-1 counts as an open reading frame of uncertain function. This CDR3 is 16 amino acids long. V was trimmed by 7 bases and J by 2 bases, leaving 21 bases between them. CDR3 protein: CASNGSGGNLTYEQYF. The CDR3 bases are TGCGCCAGCAACGGGTCCGGGGGAAACCTGACCTACGAGCAGTACTTC.

In nucleotides, the CDR3 is TGTGCCAGCAGCTTTCCCGAGAGGCGGAACACTGAAGCTTTCTTT. This sequence encodes CASSFPERRNTEAFF. The chain recombines TRBV7-8 with TRBJ1-1; D is ambiguous. This CDR3 spans 15 amino acids. From germline, CDR1 is SGHVS and CDR2 FQNEAQ. Trimming removed 3 bases from V and 1 base from J, with 12 bases in between.

The J gene is TRBJ2-3, the V gene TRBV18; perhaps TRBD2 as D (5 bases). Looked up from germline, CDR1 is KGHSH and CDR2 is LQKENI. Trimming stripped 1 base from V and 1 base from J, with 12 bases between. CDR3 length equals 16 residues. The CDR3 DNA sequence: TGTGCCAGCTCACCACTAAGCAGGCGGGGCACAGATACGCAGTATTTT. This encodes CASSPLSRRGTDTQYF. Combining the CDR3 with reference TRBV18 and TRBJ2-3 gives the whole variable domain NAGVMQNPRHLVRRRGQEARLRCSPMKGHSHVYWYRQLPEEGLKFMVYLQKENIIDESGMPKERFSAEFPKEGPSILRIQQVVRGDSAAYFCASSPLSRRGTDTQYFGPGTRLTVL.